These T cell receptor beta chains were read from a single sample in a study of PD-L1 blockade in urothelial cancer. Repertoires were generated with immunoSEQ multiplex PCR, while TCRdb's copy carries only in-frame clones and drops some. The sample holds roughly 120,000 clones, 85% to 90% seen once. Sample: PBMCs, taken around atezolizumab (anti-PD-L1) treatment. These receptors were obtained from a man aged 55 to 69 with urothelial cancer. Both conserved end residues are part of each CDR3. Fields, in order: CDR3 DNA, CDR3 protein, J gene, V gene, D gene. D genes are given only for firm matches.

cdr3_nt: TGTGCCAGCAGTTGGACAGTCCAAGAGACCCAGTACTTC; cdr3_aa: CASSWTVQETQYF; j_call: TRBJ2-5; v_call: TRBV6-4; d_call: .
cdr3_nt: TGTGCCAGCAGCAGGGACAGTCGGTATGGCTACACCTTC; cdr3_aa: CASSRDSRYGYTF; j_call: TRBJ1-2; v_call: TRBV7-3; d_call: TRBD1
cdr3_nt: TGTGCCAGCAGCTTTACAGGGGCAGAAAAACTGTTTTTT; cdr3_aa: CASSFTGAEKLFF; j_call: TRBJ1-4; v_call: TRBV7-9; d_call: TRBD1
cdr3_nt: TGTGCCAGCAGCTTACAATTTCCCGGGGAGCTGTTTTTT; cdr3_aa: CASSLQFPGELFF; j_call: TRBJ2-2; v_call: TRBV7-9; d_call: .
cdr3_nt: TGTGCCAGCAGTTACTCGATCGGGTACAATGAGCAGTTCTTC; cdr3_aa: CASSYSIGYNEQFF; j_call: TRBJ2-1; v_call: TRBV6-5; d_call: .
cdr3_nt: TGCGCCAGCAGCAAATCGGGACAAATAGGAGATACGCAGTATTTT; cdr3_aa: CASSKSGQIGDTQYF; j_call: TRBJ2-3; v_call: TRBV5-1; d_call: .
cdr3_nt: TGTGCCAGCAGCGTCGAACAGGGGCGACAAGAGACCCAGTACTTC; cdr3_aa: CASSVEQGRQETQYF; j_call: TRBJ2-5; v_call: TRBV9; d_call: TRBD1
cdr3_nt: TGTGCCAGCAGTTTATCTGTTATTTCAGATACGCAGTATTTT; cdr3_aa: CASSLSVISDTQYF; j_call: TRBJ2-3; v_call: TRBV27; d_call: .
cdr3_nt: TGCAGCGTTGAAGCAGACGACAGCGAGTCCTACGAGCAGTACTTC; cdr3_aa: CSVEADDSESYEQYF; j_call: TRBJ2-7; v_call: TRBV29-1; d_call: .
cdr3_nt: TGTGCCAGCAGTTATTTAAGGGGGAGGGACAATGAGCAGTTCTTC; cdr3_aa: CASSYLRGRDNEQFF; j_call: TRBJ2-1; v_call: TRBV5-4; d_call: .